This record concerns one TCR beta chain sequence. As yet, its antigen is unknown. These data come from a study of identical twins. Study-level results: The models systematically underestimated how much out-of-frame TCR alpha was shared in monozygotic twins. Twins shared out-of-frame alpha sequences with excess low generation probability.

The CDR3 extends over 15 amino acids. V was shortened by 6 bases and J by 0 bases, with 12 bases between the two germline ends. From germline, CDR1 is MNHEY and CDR2 SMNVEV (reference sequence). MiXCR, applied by TCRdb to the 5' RACE reads, yields one record per CDR3 protein. The sample shows around 1.7 million distinct CDR3 sequences, under 35% of them seen only once. This chain connects TRBV27 to TRBJ2-4; D assignment may be TRBD1 or TRBD2 (5 bases each). This clonotype was sampled from a newborn girl in good health. Source material: cord blood. Here the CDR3 reads CASRKGDLAKNIQYF. The CDR3 DNA follows: TGTGCCAGCAGAAAAGGGGACCTAGCCAAAAACATTCAGTACTTC.